The 25 T cell receptor beta chains in this list originate from one sample, sequenced in a study of beta chain features in type 1 diabetes. Sequencing targeted expressed TCRB transcripts, as all isolated RNA had been reverse transcribed. Only in-frame clones appear in the TCRdb table, and some are missing; sequencing was by immunoSEQ multiplex PCR. This sample has more than 150,000 clones; about 13% occur once, and the top ten carry 0.62%. The sample comprised central memory CD4+ T cells from blood. The receptors were gathered from a woman aged 18 to 35 in good health.

The V gene is TRBV29-1, the J gene TRBJ2-1, with 10 bases matching TRBD2. The CDR3 loop spans 14 amino acids. The germline V gene has CDR1 SQVTM and CDR2 ANQGSEA. The trim removed 6 bases at V and 7 bases at J, leaving 9 bases unmatched. The CDR3 spells CSVEYSGRRNEQFF. The DNA for the CDR3 is TGCAGCGTGGAGTATAGCGGGAGGAGAAATGAGCAGTTCTTC.

V and J are TRBV7-9 and TRBJ1-2; D might be TRBD1 (5 bases). Per the germline V gene, CDR1 is SEHNR and CDR2 is FQNEAQ (reference sequence). The CDR3 sequence is 11 residues long. Trimming removed 5 bases at V and 6 bases at J, with 7 bases between. The CDR3: CASSRGDGYTF. DNA of the CDR3: TGTGCCAGCAGCCGGGGGGATGGCTACACCTTC.

The V and J genes are TRBV27 and TRBJ1-5; D uncertain. Germline assignment: CDR1 MNHEY and CDR2 SMNVEV (reference sequence). The CDR3 extends over 13 amino acids. V dropped 0 bases and J dropped 5 bases, with 5 bases sitting between them. The CDR3 sequence: CASSLSAHQPQHF. The CDR3 region has the DNA TGTGCCAGCAGTTTATCGGCCCATCAGCCCCAGCATTTT.

The chain joins TRBV7-2 to TRBJ1-2; no reliable D call. V gave up 7 bases and J gave up 4 bases, with 13 bases separating them. Germline V gene data show CDR1 as SGHTA and CDR2 as FQGNSA. The CDR3 extends over 13 amino acids. The CDR3 region is CASTSEEAYGYTF. In DNA form, the CDR3 reads TGTGCCAGCACCTCCGAGGAAGCCTATGGCTACACCTTC.

The sample holds a few counts of this clone. The CDR3 here is CASSGWSGEAFF. CDR3 DNA: TGTGCCAGCAGTGGGTGGTCAGGAGAAGCTTTCTTT. The genes are TRBV6-1 and TRBJ1-1, with D uncertain. The germline gives CDR1 MNHNS, CDR2 SASEGT. Trimming removed 4 bases from V and 8 bases from J, with 11 bases in between. The CDR3 is 12 amino acids.

The rearrangement joins TRBV7-2 to TRBJ1-2, with D hard to call. The CDR3 consists of 12 residues. CDR1 SGHTA and CDR2 FQGNSA come from the germline V gene. V lost 3 bases and J lost 5, with 7 bases in between. CDR3 in DNA: TGTGCCAGCAGCTTTCCCCAATATGGCTACACCTTC. Protein: CASSFPQYGYTF. Based on the CDR3 plus reference TRBV7-2 and TRBJ1-2, the full variable domain is GAGVSQSPSNKVTEKGKDVELRCDPISGHTALYWYRQSLGQGLEFLIYFQGNSAPDKSGLPSDRFSAERTGGSVSTLTIQRTQQEDSAVYLCASSFPQYGYTFGSGTRLTVV.

The rearrangement joins TRBV11-2 to TRBJ2-3; maybe TRBD1 (6 bases). V was pared by 4 bases and J by 0 bases, with 11 bases between. This CDR3 contains 15 residues. Germline values: CDR1 SGHAT, CDR2 FQNNGV. CDR3 loop: CASSSQGISTDTQYF. The CDR3 DNA follows: TGTGCCAGCAGCTCACAGGGCATAAGCACAGATACGCAGTATTTT.

The V gene is TRBV28, the J gene TRBJ2-7, with D possibly matching TRBD1 (7 bases). The CDR3 contains 15 residues. In germline, CDR1 is MDHEN, CDR2 SYDVKM. V gave up 4 bases and J gave up 6 bases, with 19 bases separating them. In nucleotides, the CDR3 is TGTGCCAGCAGTTGGGGGAGGACAGGAGTGGGCGAGCAGTACTTC. Translated: CASSWGRTGVGEQYF.

The V call is TRBV4-1, the J call TRBJ2-1; 9 positions agree with TRBD2. The CDR3 has 16 residues. Unmatched junction bases numbered 7, after V lost 2 bases and J lost 5 bases. Germline-derived CDR1 and CDR2 are MGHRA and YSYEKL. The CDR3 coding sequence is TGCGCCAGCAGCCAAACCCAACTAGCGGGCAACAATGAGCAGTTCTTC. Encoded protein: CASSQTQLAGNNEQFF.

This clone appeared a few times. J is TRBJ2-1 and V is TRBV7-2; 13 bases map to TRBD2. V shed 1 base and J 7 bases; nucleotides not matched to a gene: 4. CDR1 SGHTA and CDR2 FQGNSA come from the germline V gene. This CDR3 is 16 amino acids long. CDR3 loop: CASSLGLAGGLNEQFF. The CDR3 region has the DNA TGTGCCAGCAGCTTAGGACTAGCGGGAGGCCTGAATGAGCAGTTCTTC.

The V and J genes are TRBV11-3 and TRBJ2-5, with D hard to call. This CDR3 region has 13 residues. V was trimmed by 5 bases and J by 3 bases, leaving 10 bases between them. Germline V gene data show CDR1 as SGHNT and CDR2 as YENEEA. The CDR3 bases are TGTGCCAGCAGCGGCGGTGCGAAAGAGACCCAGTACTTC. This translates into CASSGGAKETQYF.

This rearrangement joins TRBV28 to TRBJ2-7; 10 nucleotides align to TRBD2. The V gene end was trimmed by 4 bases and the J gene end by 0 bases; junction bases not matched to a gene: 3. This CDR3 is built from 15 residues. Per germline, CDR1 MDHEN and CDR2 SYDVKM. CDR3 region: CASSSIAGGSYEQYF. In nucleotides, the CDR3 is TGTGCCAGCAGTTCAATAGCGGGAGGCTCCTACGAGCAGTACTTC.

This chain uses TRBV30 with TRBJ2-2; the D is unclear. Trimming shortened V by 7 bases and J by 6 bases, and 6 bases separated the two germline ends. The CDR3 loop spans 10 amino acids. CDR1 is GTSNPN and CDR2 is SVGIG in the germline V gene (reference sequence). In DNA form, the CDR3 reads TGTGCCTACACGTCCGGGGAGCTGTTTTTT. Amino acids: CAYTSGELFF.

The sample holds many counts of this clone. The chain has TRBV5-4 and TRBJ2-6; 7 bases match TRBD1. There are 17 residues in the CDR3. The V gene end was trimmed by 0 bases and the J gene end by 0 bases; junction bases not matched to a gene: 3. Germline loops: CDR1 SGHNT, CDR2 YYREEE (reference sequence). The CDR3 DNA is TGTGCCAGCAGCTTGGAACAGGGGATCTCTGGGGCCAACGTCCTGACTTTC. As protein: CASSLEQGISGANVLTF. The complete variable domain, with remaining parts taken from reference TRBV5-4 and TRBJ2-6, reads ETGVTQSPTHLIKTRGQQVTLRCSSQSGHNTVSWYQQALGQGPQFIFQYYREEENGRGNFPPRFSGLQFPNYSSELNVNALELDDSALYLCASSLEQGISGANVLTFGAGSRLTVL.

The DNA for the CDR3 is TGTGCCAGCAGCGTCACGTTAGCGGGAGAAGCCTACAATGAGCAGTTCTTC. This encodes CASSVTLAGEAYNEQFF. V usage is TRBV9 and J usage is TRBJ2-1; TRBD2 matches 9 bases. Germline V gene sequence: CDR1 SGDLS, CDR2 YYNGEE. This CDR3 comprises 17 residues. With 2 bases clipped from V and 2 bases from J, the junction kept 8 bases outside the gene matches.

The rearrangement links TRBV27 to TRBJ1-5; TRBD1 agrees at 10 bases. The CDR3 has 13 amino acids. V lost 1 base and J lost 14; bases outside the gene matches: 5. CDR1 and CDR2 from the germline V gene are MNHEY and SMNVEV (reference sequence). The CDR3 spells CASSLWGTGVEHF. CDR3 nucleotide sequence: TGTGCCAGCAGTTTATGGGGGACAGGGGTTGAGCATTTT.

The chain combines TRBV29-1 with TRBJ2-4, with D perhaps matching TRBD1 (5 bases). CDR1 is SQVTM, CDR2 ANQGSEA, per germline. The V gene lost 2 bases and the J gene lost 6 bases, with 8 bases spanning the gap. This CDR3 contains 12 residues. CDR3 sequence (DNA): TGCAGCGTTGAACAGGGCTCAAACATTCAGTACTTC. Translation gives CSVEQGSNIQYF.

Concerning this clone itself: Germline is not matched at one junction end, which may reflect a read error. The rearrangement joins TRBV29-1 to TRBJ2-7; D might be TRBD1 (6 bases). The CDR3 extends over 10 amino acids. Germline lookup yields CDR1 SQVTM and CDR2 ANQGSEA. The CDR3 loop reads CSVGGPTGPF. CDR3 DNA sequence: TGCAGCGTTGGGGGGCCGACAGGCCCTTTC.

A single count supports this clone. This chain links TRBV19 with TRBJ2-3; TRBD2 might be the D (5 bases). V lost 2 bases and J 6 bases, leaving 9 bases between the germline ends. This CDR3 has 13 residues. CDR1 is LNHDA and CDR2 is SQIVND in the germline V gene (reference sequence). CDR3 residues: CASSIRGFDTQYF. In DNA form, the CDR3 reads TGTGCCAGTAGTATAAGAGGGTTCGATACGCAGTATTTT.

This rearrangement joins TRBV4-2 to TRBJ2-1; maybe TRBD2 (6 bases). Between the trimmed V and J ends, which lost 4 bases and 3 bases, there was a span of 16 bases. The germline V gene has CDR1 LGHNA and CDR2 YNFKEQ. This CDR3 region has 16 residues. DNA of the CDR3: TGTGCCAGCAGCCGCGTAGGGGCGGGAAGCTACAATGAGCAGTTCTTC. It yields the protein CASSRVGAGSYNEQFF.

On this clone: The identical CDR3 is also encoded by other nucleotide sequences in the sample. The J gene is TRBJ1-2, the V gene TRBV27, with TRBD1 matching over 10 bases. CDR1 is MNHEY and CDR2 is SMNVEV in the germline V gene (reference sequence). The V gene end was trimmed by 8 bases and the J gene end by 8 bases; junction bases not matched to a gene: 8. The CDR3 has 13 residues. CDR3 region: CASRPTGGLGYTF. The DNA of the CDR3 is TGTGCCAGCCGACCGACAGGGGGCTTAGGCTACACCTTC.

The chain uses TRBV6-1 and TRBJ2-3; the match to TRBD2 covers 7 bases. The germline gives CDR1 MNHNS, CDR2 SASEGT. The V segment lost 1 base and the J segment 0 bases; nucleotides outside the gene matches: 13. This CDR3 is 19 amino acids long. The CDR3 DNA reads TGTGCCAGCAGTGAAGGACTAGGTAGGGAGGGCTTTAGCACAGATACGCAGTATTTT. It is translated as CASSEGLGREGFSTDTQYF.

The chain couples TRBV28 to TRBJ2-3; TRBD1 agrees at 9 bases. The CDR3 covers 15 residues. Germline V gene lookup returns CDR1 MDHEN and CDR2 SYDVKM. Trimming at V came to 8 bases and at J to 4 bases, leaving 10 bases not matched to a gene. CDR3 DNA: TGTGCCAGCTCCGAACCGGGACAGGGTGCAGATACGCAGTATTTT. It encodes CASSEPGQGADTQYF.

As concerns this clone: The junction does not match germline at one end; this may be a read error. V usage is TRBV19 and J usage is TRBJ1-5; D remains unclear. CDR3 size: 13 residues. The V gene's germline CDR1 is LNHDA and CDR2 SQIVND (reference sequence). The CDR3 loop reads CASSTVPNRPQHF. DNA for the CDR3: TGTGCCAGTAGTACAGTACCGAATCGGCCCCAGCATTTT.

This clone turned up a few times. The rearrangement links TRBV5-4 to TRBJ2-6, with D possibly being TRBD1 (6 bases). From germline, CDR1 is SGHNT and CDR2 YYREEE (reference sequence). Trimming cost V 3 bases and J 4 bases, with 17 bases left between them. The CDR3 contains 17 residues. This chain's CDR3 is CASSYLTGSPGANVLTF. The CDR3 bases are TGTGCCAGCAGCTACCTAACAGGGAGCCCCGGGGCCAACGTCCTGACTTTC. The whole variable domain, filled in from reference TRBV5-4 and TRBJ2-6, reads ETGVTQSPTHLIKTRGQQVTLRCSSQSGHNTVSWYQQALGQGPQFIFQYYREEENGRGNFPPRFSGLQFPNYSSELNVNALELDDSALYLCASSYLTGSPGANVLTFGAGSRLTVL.